This T cell receptor (beta chain) was recovered during a study of blood T cell repertoires in COVID-19. In the original workflow: Estimation of nucleated cell counts was performed using reference gene primer amplification. This table comes from immunoSEQ multiplex PCR, and its TCRdb copy is limited to in-frame clones, with some not included. The V and J calls and clone size come from that table; D and trimming were worked out from the DNA. The data show under 200,000 clones, roughly 81% seen once. Per the germline V gene, CDR1 is MNHEY and CDR2 is SVGAGI. The V end was cut by 7 bases, the J end by 4 bases, with 9 bases between. The CDR3 has 12 residues. Seattle cases were enrolled at active infection and followed longitudinally.

The chain is built from TRBV6-5 and TRBJ2-3; D perhaps matches TRBD2 (7 bases). The specimen was peripheral blood. The TCR was taken from a woman aged 45-59 years with COVID-19, enrolled during active disease. The CDR3, as DNA: TGTGCCAGCACGGGGGGCCCAGATACGCAGTATTTT. It translates to CASTGGPDTQYF.